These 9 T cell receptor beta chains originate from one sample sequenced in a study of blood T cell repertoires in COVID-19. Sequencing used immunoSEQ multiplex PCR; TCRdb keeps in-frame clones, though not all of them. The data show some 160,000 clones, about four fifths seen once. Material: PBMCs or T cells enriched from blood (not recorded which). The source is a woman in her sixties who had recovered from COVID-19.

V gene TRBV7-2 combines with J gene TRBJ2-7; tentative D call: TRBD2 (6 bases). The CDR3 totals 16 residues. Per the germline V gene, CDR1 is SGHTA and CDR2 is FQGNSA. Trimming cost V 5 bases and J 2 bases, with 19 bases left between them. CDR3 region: CASSQTGRGDAYEQYF. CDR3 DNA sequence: TGTGCCAGCAGCCAAACGGGGCGGGGTGATGCCTACGAGCAGTACTTC.

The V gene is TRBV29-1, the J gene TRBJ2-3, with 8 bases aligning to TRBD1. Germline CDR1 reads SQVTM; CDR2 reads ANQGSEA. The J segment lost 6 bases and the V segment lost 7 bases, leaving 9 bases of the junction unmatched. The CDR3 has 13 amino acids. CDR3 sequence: CSAGTGSSDTQYF. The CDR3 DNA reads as TGCAGCGCAGGGACAGGATCTTCCGATACGCAGTATTTT.

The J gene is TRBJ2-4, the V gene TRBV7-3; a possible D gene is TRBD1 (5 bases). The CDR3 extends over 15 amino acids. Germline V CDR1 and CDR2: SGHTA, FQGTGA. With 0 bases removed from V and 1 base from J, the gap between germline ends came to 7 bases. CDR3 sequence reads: CASSLTPGAKNIQYF. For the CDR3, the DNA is TGTGCCAGCAGCTTAACTCCAGGGGCCAAAAACATTCAGTACTTC.

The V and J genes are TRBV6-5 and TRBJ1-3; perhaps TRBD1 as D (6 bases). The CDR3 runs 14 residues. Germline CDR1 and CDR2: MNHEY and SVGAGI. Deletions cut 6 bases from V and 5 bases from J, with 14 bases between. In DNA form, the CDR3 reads TGTGCCAGCAGACCTACTGGACAGAGAAACACCATATATTTT. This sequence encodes CASRPTGQRNTIYF.

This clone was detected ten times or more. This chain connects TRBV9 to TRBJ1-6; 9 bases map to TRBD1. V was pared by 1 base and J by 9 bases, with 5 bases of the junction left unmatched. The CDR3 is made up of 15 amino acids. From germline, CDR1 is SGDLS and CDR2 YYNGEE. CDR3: CASSVTGTGTSPLHF. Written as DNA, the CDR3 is TGTGCCAGCAGCGTAACCGGGACAGGGACTTCACCCCTCCACTTT.

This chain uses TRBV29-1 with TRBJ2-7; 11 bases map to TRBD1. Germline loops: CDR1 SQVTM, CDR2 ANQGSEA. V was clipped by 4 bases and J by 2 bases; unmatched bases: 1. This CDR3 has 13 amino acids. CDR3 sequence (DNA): TGCAGCGTTGCGGGACAGGGGGCCTACGAGCAGTACTTC. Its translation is CSVAGQGAYEQYF.

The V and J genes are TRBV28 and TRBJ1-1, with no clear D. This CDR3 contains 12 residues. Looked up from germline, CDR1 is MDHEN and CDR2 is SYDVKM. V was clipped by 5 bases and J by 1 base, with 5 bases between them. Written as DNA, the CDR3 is TGTGCCAGCAGTGGCAGGAACACTGAAGCTTTCTTT. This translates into CASSGRNTEAFF.

The CDR3 DNA reads as TGTGCCAGCAGCGGGTTTACGGGACAGGACTACAATGAGCAGTTCTTC. Amino acids: CASSGFTGQDYNEQFF. The chain employs TRBV9 and TRBJ2-1; 8 positions agree with TRBD1. V shed 3 bases, J shed 3 bases, and the junction held 8 bases outside the gene matches. This CDR3 comprises 16 residues. The germline V gene encodes CDR1 SGDLS and CDR2 YYNGEE.

The CDR3 region is CASSPSGGAREQFF. The CDR3 bases are TGTGCCAGTAGTCCAAGCGGGGGGGCCCGAGAGCAGTTCTTC. The chain recombines TRBV19 with TRBJ2-1, with 10 bases matching TRBD2. From germline, CDR1 is LNHDA and CDR2 SQIVND (reference sequence). J gave up 10 bases and V 5 bases, and 8 bases lay outside the gene matches. The CDR3 extends over 14 amino acids.